This TCR beta chain was recovered during a study of T cell responses to AZD1222 COVID-19 vaccine. Data came from immunoSEQ multiplex PCR; TCRdb stores just in-frame clones and leaves some out. The repertoire holds roughly 120,000 clones, with 81% as singletons. The length of the CDR3 is 16 residues. V was pared by 4 bases and J by 7 bases, with 8 bases of the junction left unmatched. Germline CDR1 LNHDA, CDR2 SQIVND (reference sequence). This clonotype was obtained from an adult in good health. The rearrangement joins TRBV19 to TRBJ2-1; 12 bases match TRBD2. Source: peripheral blood, taken on day 0 of AZD1222 vaccination. In DNA form, the CDR3 reads TGTGCCAGTAGTACATTTTCCGGGACTAGCGGGAATGAGCAGTTCTTC. Its protein is CASSTFSGTSGNEQFF. Drawing the rest from reference TRBV19 and TRBJ2-1, the complete variable domain is DGGITQSPKYLFRKEGQNVTLSCEQNLNHDAMYWYRQDPGQGLRLIYYSQIVNDFQKGDIAEGYSVSREKKESFPLTVTSAQKNPTAFYLCASSTFSGTSGNEQFFGPGTRLTVL.